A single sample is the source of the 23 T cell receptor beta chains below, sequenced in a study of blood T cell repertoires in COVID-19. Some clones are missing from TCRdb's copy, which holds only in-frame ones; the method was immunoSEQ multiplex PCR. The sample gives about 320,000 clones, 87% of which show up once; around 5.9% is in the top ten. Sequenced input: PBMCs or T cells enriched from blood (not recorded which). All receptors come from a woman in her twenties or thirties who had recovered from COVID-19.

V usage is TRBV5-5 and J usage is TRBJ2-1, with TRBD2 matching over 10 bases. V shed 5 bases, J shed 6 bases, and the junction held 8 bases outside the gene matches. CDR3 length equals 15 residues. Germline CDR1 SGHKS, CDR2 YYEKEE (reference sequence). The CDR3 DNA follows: TGTGCCAGCAGACTAGGACTAGCGGCGACCAATGAGCAGTTCTTC. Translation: CASRLGLAATNEQFF.

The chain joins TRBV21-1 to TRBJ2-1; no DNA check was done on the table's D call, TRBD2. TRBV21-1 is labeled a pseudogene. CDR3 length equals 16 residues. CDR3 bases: TGTGCCAGCAGCAATCCCGGGAGGCCTCTCTACAATGAGCAGTTCTTC. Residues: CASSNPGRPLYNEQFF.

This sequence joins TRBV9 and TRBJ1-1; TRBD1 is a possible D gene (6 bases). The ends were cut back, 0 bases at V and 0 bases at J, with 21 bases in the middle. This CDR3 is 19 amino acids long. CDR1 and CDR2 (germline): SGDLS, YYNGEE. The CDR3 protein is CASSVAPMDGTNMNTEAFF. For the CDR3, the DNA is TGTGCCAGCAGCGTAGCCCCCATGGACGGGACAAACATGAACACTGAAGCTTTCTTT. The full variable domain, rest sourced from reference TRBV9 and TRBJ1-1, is DSGVTQTPKHLITATGQRVTLRCSPRSGDLSVYWYQQSLDQGLQFLIQYYNGEERAKGNILERFSAQQFPDLHSELNLSSLELGDSALYFCASSVAPMDGTNMNTEAFFGQGTRLTVV.

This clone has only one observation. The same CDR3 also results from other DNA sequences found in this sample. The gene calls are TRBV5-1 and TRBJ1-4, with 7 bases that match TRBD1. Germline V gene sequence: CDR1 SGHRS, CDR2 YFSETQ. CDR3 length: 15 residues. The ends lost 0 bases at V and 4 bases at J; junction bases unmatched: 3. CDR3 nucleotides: TGCGCCAGCAGCTTGGGAGGGACAGTTAATGAAAAACTGTTTTTT. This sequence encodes CASSLGGTVNEKLFF.

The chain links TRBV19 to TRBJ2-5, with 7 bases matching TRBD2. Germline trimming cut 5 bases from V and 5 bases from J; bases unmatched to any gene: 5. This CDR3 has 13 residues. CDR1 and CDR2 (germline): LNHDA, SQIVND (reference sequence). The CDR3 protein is CASSEGGVETQYF. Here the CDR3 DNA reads TGTGCCAGTAGTGAGGGAGGGGTTGAGACCCAGTACTTC.

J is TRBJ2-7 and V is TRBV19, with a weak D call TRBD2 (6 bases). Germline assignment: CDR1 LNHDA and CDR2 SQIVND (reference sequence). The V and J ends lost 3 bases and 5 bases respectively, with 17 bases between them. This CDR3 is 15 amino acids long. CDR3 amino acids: CASSINWRGPNEQYF. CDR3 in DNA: TGTGCCAGTAGTATTAATTGGCGGGGCCCCAACGAGCAGTACTTC.

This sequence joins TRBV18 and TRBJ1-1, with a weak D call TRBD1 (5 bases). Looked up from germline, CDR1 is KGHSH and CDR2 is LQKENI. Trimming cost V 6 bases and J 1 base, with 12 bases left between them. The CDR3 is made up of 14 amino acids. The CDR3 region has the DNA TGTGCCAGCTCCCAGGGAGGAGGGAACACTGAAGCTTTCTTT. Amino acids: CASSQGGGNTEAFF.

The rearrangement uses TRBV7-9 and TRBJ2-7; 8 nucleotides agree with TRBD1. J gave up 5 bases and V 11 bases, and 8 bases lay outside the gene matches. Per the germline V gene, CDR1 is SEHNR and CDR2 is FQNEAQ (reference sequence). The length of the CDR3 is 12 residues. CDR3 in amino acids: CASRDRYHEQYF. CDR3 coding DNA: TGTGCCTCCAGGGACAGGTACCACGAGCAGTACTTC.

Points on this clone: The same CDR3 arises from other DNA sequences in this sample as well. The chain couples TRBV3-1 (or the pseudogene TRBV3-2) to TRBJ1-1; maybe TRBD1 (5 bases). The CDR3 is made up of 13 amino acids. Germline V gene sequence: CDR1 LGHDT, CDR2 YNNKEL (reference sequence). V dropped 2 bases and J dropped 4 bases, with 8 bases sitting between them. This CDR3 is CASSQRQGTEAFF. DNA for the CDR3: TGTGCCAGCAGCCAAAGGCAGGGCACTGAAGCTTTCTTT.

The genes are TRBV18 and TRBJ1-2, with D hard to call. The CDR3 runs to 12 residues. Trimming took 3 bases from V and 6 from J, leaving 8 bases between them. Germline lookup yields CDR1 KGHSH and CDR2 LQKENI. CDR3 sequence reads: CASSPLPDGYTF. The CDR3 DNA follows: TGTGCCAGCTCACCCCTACCGGATGGCTACACCTTC.

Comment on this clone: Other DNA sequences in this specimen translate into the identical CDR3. The CDR3 is CASSLRGQETQYF. The CDR3 DNA is TGCGCCAGCAGCTTGCGGGGACAAGAGACCCAGTACTTC. V and J are TRBV5-1 and TRBJ2-5; weak D call: TRBD2 (5 bases). Germline CDR1 is SGHRS and CDR2 is YFSETQ. The CDR3 extends over 13 amino acids. Trimming took 1 base from V and 2 from J, leaving 6 bases between them. The entire variable domain, with the rest obtained from reference TRBV5-1 and TRBJ2-5, is as follows: KAGVTQTPRYLIKTRGQQVTLSCSPISGHRSVSWYQQTPGQGLQFLFEYFSETQRNKGNFPGRFSGRQFSNSRSEMNVSTLELGDSALYLCASSLRGQETQYFGPGTRLLVL.

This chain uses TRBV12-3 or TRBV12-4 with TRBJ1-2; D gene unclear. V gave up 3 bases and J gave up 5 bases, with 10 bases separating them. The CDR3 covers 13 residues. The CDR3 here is CASSLPRLYGYTF. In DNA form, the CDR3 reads TGTGCCAGCAGTTTGCCCAGGCTTTATGGCTACACCTTC.

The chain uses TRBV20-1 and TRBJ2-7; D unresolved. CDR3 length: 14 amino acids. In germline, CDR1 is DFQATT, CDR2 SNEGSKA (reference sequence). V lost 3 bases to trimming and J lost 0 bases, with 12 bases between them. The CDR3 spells CSASWISHSYEQYF. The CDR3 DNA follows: TGCAGTGCTAGTTGGATTAGCCACTCCTACGAGCAGTACTTC.

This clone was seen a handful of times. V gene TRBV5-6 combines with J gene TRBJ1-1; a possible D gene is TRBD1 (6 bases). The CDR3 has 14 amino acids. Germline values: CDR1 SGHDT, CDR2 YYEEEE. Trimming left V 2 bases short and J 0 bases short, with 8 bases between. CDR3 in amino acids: CASSFGGLNTEAFF. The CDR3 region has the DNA TGTGCCAGCAGCTTTGGGGGCTTGAACACTGAAGCTTTCTTT. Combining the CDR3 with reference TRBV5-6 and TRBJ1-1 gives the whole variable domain DAGVTQSPTHLIKTRGQQVTLRCSPKSGHDTVSWYQQALGQGPQFIFQYYEEEERQRGNFPDRFSGHQFPNYSSELNVNALLLGDSALYLCASSFGGLNTEAFFGQGTRLTVV.

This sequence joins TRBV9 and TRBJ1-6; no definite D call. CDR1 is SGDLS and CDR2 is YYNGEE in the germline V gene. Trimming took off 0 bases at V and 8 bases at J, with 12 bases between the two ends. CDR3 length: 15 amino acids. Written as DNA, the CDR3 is TGTGCCAGCAGCGTAGATTCGCGGCTGGATTCACCCCTCCACTTT. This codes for CASSVDSRLDSPLHF. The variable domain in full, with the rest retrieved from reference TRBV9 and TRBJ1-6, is DSGVTQTPKHLITATGQRVTLRCSPRSGDLSVYWYQQSLDQGLQFLIQYYNGEERAKGNILERFSAQQFPDLHSELNLSSLELGDSALYFCASSVDSRLDSPLHFGNGTRLTVT.

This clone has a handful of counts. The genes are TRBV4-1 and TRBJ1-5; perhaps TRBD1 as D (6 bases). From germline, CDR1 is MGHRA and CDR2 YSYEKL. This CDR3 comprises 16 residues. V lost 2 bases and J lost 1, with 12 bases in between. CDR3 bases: TGCGCCAGCAGCCAAATAGGGGGAATGAGCAATCAGCCCCAGCATTTT. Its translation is CASSQIGGMSNQPQHF.

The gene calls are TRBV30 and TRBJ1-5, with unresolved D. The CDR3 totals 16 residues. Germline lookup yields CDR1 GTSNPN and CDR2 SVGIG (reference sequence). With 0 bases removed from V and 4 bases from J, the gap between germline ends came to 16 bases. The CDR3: CAWSVAGLPKNQPQHF. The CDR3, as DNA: TGTGCCTGGAGTGTGGCAGGCCTACCAAAGAATCAGCCCCAGCATTTT. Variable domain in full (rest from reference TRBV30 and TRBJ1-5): SQTIHQWPATLVQPVGSPLSLECTVEGTSNPNLYWYRQAAGRGLQLLFYSVGIGQISSEVPQNLSASRPQDRQFILSSKKLLLSDSGFYLCAWSVAGLPKNQPQHFGDGTRLSIL.

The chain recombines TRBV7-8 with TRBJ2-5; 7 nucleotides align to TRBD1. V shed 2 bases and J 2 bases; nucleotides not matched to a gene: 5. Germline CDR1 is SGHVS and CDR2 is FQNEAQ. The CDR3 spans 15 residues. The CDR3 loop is CASSLRTGVQETQYF. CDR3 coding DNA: TGTGCCAGCAGCTTAAGAACAGGGGTACAAGAGACCCAGTACTTC. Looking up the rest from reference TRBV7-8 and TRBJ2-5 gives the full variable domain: GAGVSQSPRYKVAKRGQDVALRCDPISGHVSLFWYQQALGQGPEFLTYFQNEAQLDKSGLPSDRFFAERPEGSVSTLKIQRTQQEDSAVYLCASSLRTGVQETQYFGPGTRLLVL.

In DNA, the CDR3 is TGTGCCAGCAGTGACAGAGAGGGATCACCCCTCCACTTT. Translation: CASSDREGSPLHF. The V and J genes are TRBV2 and TRBJ1-6; no reliable D call. Germline lookup yields CDR1 SNHLY and CDR2 FYNNEI. Trimming took off 3 bases at V and 10 bases at J, with 10 bases between the two ends. The CDR3 extends over 13 amino acids.

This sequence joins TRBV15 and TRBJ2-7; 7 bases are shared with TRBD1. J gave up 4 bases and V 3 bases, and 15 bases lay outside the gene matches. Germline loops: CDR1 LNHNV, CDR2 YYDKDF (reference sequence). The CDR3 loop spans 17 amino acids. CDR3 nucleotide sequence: TGTGCCACCAGCAGGGAGGTAATTGGGGCAGGGGGATACGAGCAGTACTTC. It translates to CATSREVIGAGGYEQYF.

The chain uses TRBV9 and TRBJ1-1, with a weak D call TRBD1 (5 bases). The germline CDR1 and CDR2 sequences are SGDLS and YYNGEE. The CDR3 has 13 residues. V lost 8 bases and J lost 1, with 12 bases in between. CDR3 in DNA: TGTGCCAGTGGGGCAATCGGGAACACTGAAGCTTTCTTT. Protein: CASGAIGNTEAFF.

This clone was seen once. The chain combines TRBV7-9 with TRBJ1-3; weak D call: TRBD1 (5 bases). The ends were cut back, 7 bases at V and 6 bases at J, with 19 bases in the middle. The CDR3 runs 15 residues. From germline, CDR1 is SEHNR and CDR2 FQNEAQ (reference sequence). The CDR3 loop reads CASNLPRGTANTIYF. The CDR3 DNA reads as TGTGCCAGCAACCTCCCTAGGGGAACGGCAAACACCATATATTTT.

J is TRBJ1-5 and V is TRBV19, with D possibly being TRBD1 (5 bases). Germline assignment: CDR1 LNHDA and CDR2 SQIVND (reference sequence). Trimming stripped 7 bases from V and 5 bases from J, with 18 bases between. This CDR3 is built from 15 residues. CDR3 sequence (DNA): TGTGCCAGTACCATCCAAAGTCAGGGTTATCAGCCCCAGCATTTT. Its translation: CASTIQSQGYQPQHF.